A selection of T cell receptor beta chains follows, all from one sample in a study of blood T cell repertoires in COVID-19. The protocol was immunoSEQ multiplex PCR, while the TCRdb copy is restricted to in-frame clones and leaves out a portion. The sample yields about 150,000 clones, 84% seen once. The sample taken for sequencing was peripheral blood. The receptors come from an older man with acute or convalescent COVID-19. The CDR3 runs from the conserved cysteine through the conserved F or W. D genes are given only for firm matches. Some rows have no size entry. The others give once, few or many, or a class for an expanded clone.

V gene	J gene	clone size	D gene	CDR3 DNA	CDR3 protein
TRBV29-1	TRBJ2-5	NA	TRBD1	TGCAGCGTAAGACAGGGTGGAGGCGAGACCCAGTACTTC	CSVRQGGGETQYF
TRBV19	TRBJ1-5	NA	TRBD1	TGTGCCAGTAGGGTTGACAGGGGCGATCAGCCCCAGCATTTT	CASRVDRGDQPQHF
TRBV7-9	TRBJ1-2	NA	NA	TGTGCCAGCAGCCCCTCGGGGGGGAACTATGGCTACACCTTC	CASSPSGGNYGYTF
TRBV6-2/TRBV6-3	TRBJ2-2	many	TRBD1	TGTGCCAGCAGTAGCCAGACAGGGGCCGACACCGGGGAGCTGTTTTTT	CASSSQTGADTGELFF
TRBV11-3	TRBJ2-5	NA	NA	TGTGCCAGCAGCTTAGAAGCGGGCGAGACCCAGTACTTC	CASSLEAGETQYF
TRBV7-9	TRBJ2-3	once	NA	TGTGCCAGCGCCGGGACGGCGCGGGGTACGCAGTATTTT	CASAGTARGTQYF
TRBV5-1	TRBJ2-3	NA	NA	TGCGCCAGCTCCAGCCCGGGGTCTAGCACAGATACGCAGTATTTT	CASSSPGSSTDTQYF
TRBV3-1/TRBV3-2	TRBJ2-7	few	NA	TGTGCCAGCAGCCCTTGGGGCAGGGGATCGGGGGAGCAGTACTTC	CASSPWGRGSGEQYF
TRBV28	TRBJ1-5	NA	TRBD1	TGTGCCAGCAGTTCAGGGGGCTCGGGTTTTCAGCCCCAGCATTTT	CASSSGGSGFQPQHF
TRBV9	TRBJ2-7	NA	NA	TGTGCCAGCAGCGTAGGCCCGGGTGGTTACGAGCAGTACTTC	CASSVGPGGYEQYF
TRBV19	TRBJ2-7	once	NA	TGTGCCAGTAGTGAGACGAAGGGGAACTACGAGCAGTACTTC	CASSETKGNYEQYF
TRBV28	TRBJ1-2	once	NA	TGTGCCAGCAGTTTCGGCGGTCCGATTATTAACTATGGCTACACCTTC	CASSFGGPIINYGYTF
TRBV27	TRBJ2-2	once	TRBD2	TGTGCCAGCAGTCTCCTAGCGGGGGTCGGGGAGCTGTTTTTT	CASSLLAGVGELFF
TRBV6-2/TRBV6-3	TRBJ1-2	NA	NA	TGTGCCAGCAGTTCCTCTTGGGGGGAATTGGGCTATGGCTACACCTTC	CASSSSWGELGYGYTF
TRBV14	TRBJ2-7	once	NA	TGTGCCAGCAGCCAAGAAGCGAGTAAGGACTACGAGCAGTACTTC	CASSQEASKDYEQYF
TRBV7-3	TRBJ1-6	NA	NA	TGTGCCAGCAGCTTAACTAGTAATTCACCCCTCCACTTT	CASSLTSNSPLHF
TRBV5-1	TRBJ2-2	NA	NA	TGCGCCAGCAGCCGGAAACCACCCTCGGGACTCGTCGATGACTTCACCGGGGAGCTGTTTTTT	CASSRKPPSGLVDDFTGELFF
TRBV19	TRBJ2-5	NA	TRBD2	TGTGCCAGTAGTGAGACTAGCGCGGCGACCCAGTACTTC	CASSETSAATQYF
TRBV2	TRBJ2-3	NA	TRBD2	TGTGCCAGCATCGCTAGCGGGGGGCGAGATACGCAGTATTTT	CASIASGGRDTQYF
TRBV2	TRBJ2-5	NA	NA	TGTGCCAGCAGTGAAGTCCTACGAACTACCCAGTACTTC	CASSEVLRTTQYF
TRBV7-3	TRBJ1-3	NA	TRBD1	TGTGCCAGCAGCCCGGACAGGGCGGGAAACACCATATATTTT	CASSPDRAGNTIYF
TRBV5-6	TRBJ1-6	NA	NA	TGTGCCTCACAGGGTATACCCTCTAATTCACCCCTCCACTTT	CASQGIPSNSPLHF
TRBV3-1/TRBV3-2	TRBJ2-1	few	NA	TGTGCCAGCAGCCATCTAGCTGTCGGCTCCTACAATGAGCAGTTCTTC	CASSHLAVGSYNEQFF
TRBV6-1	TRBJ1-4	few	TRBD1	TGTGCCAGCAGTGATCGAAAGACAGGGAATGAAAAACTGTTTTTT	CASSDRKTGNEKLFF
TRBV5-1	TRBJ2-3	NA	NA	TGCGCCAGCAGCTTGCGGGCTAGCCGGGTTACAGATACGCAGTATTTT	CASSLRASRVTDTQYF
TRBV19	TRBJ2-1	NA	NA	TGTGCCAGTAGCCGATATAGCTCCTACAATGAGCAGTTCTTC	CASSRYSSYNEQFF
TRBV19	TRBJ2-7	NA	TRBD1	TGTGCCAGTAGTATAGTTGGAAACAGGGGGGCCTACGAGCAGTACTTC	CASSIVGNRGAYEQYF
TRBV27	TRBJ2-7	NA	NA	TGTGCCAGCAGTTTATCGCGAACCACCTACGAGCAGTACTTC	CASSLSRTTYEQYF
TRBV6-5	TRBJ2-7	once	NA	TGTGCCAGCAGTAGGCGGCCAGTTGACGAGCAGTACTTC	CASSRRPVDEQYF
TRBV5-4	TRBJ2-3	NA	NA	TGTGCCAGCAGCACTGGGCCTAGCGAGATCTCAGATACGCAGTATTTT	CASSTGPSEISDTQYF
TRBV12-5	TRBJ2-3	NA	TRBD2	TGTGCTAGTGGTTCTCCGGGGCTAGCGGGCGGGCAGTATTTT	CASGSPGLAGGQYF
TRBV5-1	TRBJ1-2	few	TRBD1	TGCGCCAGCAGCTGGGGGACAGGGGGAGATGGCTACACCTTC	CASSWGTGGDGYTF
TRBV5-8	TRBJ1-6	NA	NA	TGTGCCAGCAGCTTGGGACAATATAATTCACCCCTCCACTTT	CASSLGQYNSPLHF
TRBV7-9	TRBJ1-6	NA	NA	TGTGCCATACAGTCCGGGGACTCTCTGTGGGCGAATTCACCCCTCCACTTT	CAIQSGDSLWANSPLHF
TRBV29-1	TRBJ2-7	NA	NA	TGCAGCGTGTTCGGACAAGCCTACGAGCAGTACTTC	CSVFGQAYEQYF
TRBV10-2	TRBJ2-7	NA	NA	TGCGCCAGCAGTGAGATAGCCCCCTACGAGCAGTACTTC	CASSEIAPYEQYF
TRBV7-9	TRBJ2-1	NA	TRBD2	TGTGCCAGCAGCCTAGCGAAGTCGGCTAGCGGGAGCAGCAATGAGCAGTTCTTC	CASSLAKSASGSSNEQFF
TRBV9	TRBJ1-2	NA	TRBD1	TGTGCCAGCAGCGGAAGACAGGGGACTAACTATGGCTACACCTTC	CASSGRQGTNYGYTF
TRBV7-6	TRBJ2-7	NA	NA	TGTGCCAGCAGCTTAGGCGGTGGCAGCCTCAGGCAGTACTTC	CASSLGGGSLRQYF
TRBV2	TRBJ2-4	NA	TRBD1	TGTGCCAGCACCAGGACAGGGGGTGAAACCAAAAACATTCAGTACTTC	CASTRTGGETKNIQYF
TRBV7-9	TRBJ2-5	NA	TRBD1	TGTGCCAGCAGCTATAGGACAGGTTTTCAAGAGACCCAGTACTTC	CASSYRTGFQETQYF
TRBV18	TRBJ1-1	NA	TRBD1	TGTGCCAGCTCAACAGGGGAGGCCACTGAAGCTTTCTTT	CASSTGEATEAFF
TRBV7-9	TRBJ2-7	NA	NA	TGTGCCAGCAGCTCCAGAGGTCCGGGACTTAACTACGAGCAGTACTTC	CASSSRGPGLNYEQYF
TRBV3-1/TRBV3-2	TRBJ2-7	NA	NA	TGTGCCAGCAGCCAAGTTGGGGGGACCTACGAGCAGTACTTC	CASSQVGGTYEQYF
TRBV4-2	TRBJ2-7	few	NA	TGTGCCAGCAGCCGGGGCGGGGGCGCAACCTACGAGCAGTACTTC	CASSRGGGATYEQYF
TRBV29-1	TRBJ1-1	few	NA	TGCAGCGTTGGTGGGGAGGGGGACACTGAAGCTTTCTTT	CSVGGEGDTEAFF
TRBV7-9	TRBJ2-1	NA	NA	TGTGCCAGCAGCTTACCCGCTAGAGACAATGAGCAGTTCTTC	CASSLPARDNEQFF
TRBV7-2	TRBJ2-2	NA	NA	TGTGCCAGCAGCTTAGTTCATGGACTCAACACCGGGGAGCTGTTTTTT	CASSLVHGLNTGELFF
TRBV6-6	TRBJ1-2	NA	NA	TGTGCCAGCAGCCCCAGGTCAGCGGGCTCTTATGGCTACACCTTC	CASSPRSAGSYGYTF
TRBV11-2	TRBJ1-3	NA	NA	TGTGCCAGCAGCCCCACCTGGGGGCTCGGTGGAAACACCATATATTTT	CASSPTWGLGGNTIYF
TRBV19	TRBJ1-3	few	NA	TGTGCCAGTAGTATTACAGGCGCAGATTTCGGCCCATCCGGAAACACCATATATTTT	CASSITGADFGPSGNTIYF
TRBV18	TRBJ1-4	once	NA	TGTGCCAGCTCAGACACCAGGGAAAGGGGTGAAAAACTGTTTTTT	CASSDTRERGEKLFF
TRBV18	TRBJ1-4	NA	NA	TGTGCCAGCTCACCTTCCAGTTCAACTAATGAAAAACTGTTTTTT	CASSPSSSTNEKLFF